The present entry profiles one TCR beta chain with its context. Its antigen is currently unknown. The data were produced by immunoSEQ multiplex PCR, yet TCRdb's version contains in-frame clones alone and is incomplete. The repertoire holds roughly 120,000 clones, approximately 90% seen once, with roughly 0.2% in the top ten. The sample belongs to a study of graft-versus-host responses after intestinal transplantation. In the study overall: Each patient got anti-thymocyte globulin induction, then tacrolimus and steroids for about 3 years.

This CDR3 is built from 16 residues. V lost 5 bases and J lost 1, with 17 bases in between. Germline lookup yields CDR1 MNHEY and CDR2 SMNVEV (reference sequence). This sample comprised unstimulated CD4+ T cells sorted from spleen or lymph node cells, obtained before intestinal transplant. The chain joins TRBV27 to TRBJ1-1; possible D gene TRBD1, 6 bases. The receptor was isolated from a human donor who received an intestinal transplant. The DNA of the CDR3 is TGTGCCAGCAGTCCGACCCCCGGGACACGGAACACTGAAGCTTTCTTT. It yields the protein CASSPTPGTRNTEAFF.